These 5 T cell receptor beta chains were sequenced from one sample in a study of T cells in localized non-small cell lung cancer. Here immunoSEQ multiplex PCR was the method, and the copy in TCRdb shows in-frame clones only, minus some. The top ten hold around 1.7% of the sample, which has around 140,000 clones, roughly 90% seen once. Sequencing was performed on peripheral blood, taken before any cancer treatment. Source of these receptors: a female donor at least 60 years old with stage I lung adenocarcinoma.

The chain links TRBV7-2 to TRBJ1-2; 10 bases are shared with TRBD1. CDR1 and CDR2 (germline): SGHTA, FQGNSA. The CDR3 spans 15 residues. The V segment lost 2 bases and the J segment 4 bases; nucleotides outside the gene matches: 4. The CDR3: CASSLLGQGTYGYTF. CDR3 DNA sequence: TGTGCCAGCAGCTTATTGGGACAGGGGACCTATGGCTACACCTTC.

This chain joins TRBV9 and TRBJ2-5; 11 nucleotides agree with TRBD2. CDR1 and CDR2 from the germline V gene are SGDLS and YYNGEE. V lost 0 bases and J lost 5; bases outside the gene matches: 9. The CDR3 is made up of 17 amino acids. As DNA, the CDR3 is TGTGCCAGCAGCGTAGCCATAGCGGGAGGGCCCGAGGAGACCCAGTACTTC. Its protein is CASSVAIAGGPEETQYF.

This clone occurred once. The chain is built from TRBV27 and TRBJ2-1; the match to TRBD2 covers 9 bases. The CDR3 consists of 14 residues. Germline assignment: CDR1 MNHEY and CDR2 SMNVEV (reference sequence). Unmatched junction bases numbered 5, after V lost 3 bases and J lost 8 bases. CDR3 sequence: CASSFSGSRHEQFF. The CDR3 coding sequence is TGTGCCAGCAGTTTTAGCGGGAGTCGTCATGAGCAGTTCTTC.

The gene calls are TRBV30 and TRBJ1-2; no firm D call. CDR1 GTSNPN and CDR2 SVGIG come from the germline V gene (reference sequence). The ends were cut back, 4 bases at V and 8 bases at J, with 17 bases in the middle. The CDR3 consists of 13 residues. This chain's CDR3 is CAWIPQVWGGYTF. In nucleotides, the CDR3 is TGTGCCTGGATCCCCCAGGTGTGGGGAGGCTACACCTTC.

V is TRBV29-1 and J is TRBJ1-1; D call uncertain. Germline V gene data show CDR1 as SQVTM and CDR2 as ANQGSEA. The CDR3 covers 13 residues. Trimming removed 7 bases from V and 5 bases from J, with 17 bases in between. The CDR3 region has the DNA TGCAGCGCCGAGGGTAGAGGTAGGACTGAAGCTTTCTTT. Amino acid sequence: CSAEGRGRTEAFF.